This is a list of T cell receptor beta chains from one sample in a study of OX40 agonist ivuxolimab in advanced cancers. Data came from immunoSEQ multiplex PCR; TCRdb stores just in-frame clones and leaves some out. The sample consists of around 50,000 clones, around nine tenths of them appearing once. The sample was CD4+ or CD8+ T cells sorted from blood, taken in a trial of the OX40 agonist ivuxolimab. The receptors were gathered from an adult with an advanced solid tumor such as melanoma, head and neck, liver or kidney cancer. Each CDR3 is given with its conserved first and last residue.

CDR3 protein,V gene,J gene
CASSLAEQVNTEAFF,TRBV5-1,TRBJ1-1
CSVEPTGSNTEAFF,TRBV29-1,TRBJ1-1
CASSLGQGGTEAFF,TRBV5-1,TRBJ1-1
CSASLDRTPHF,TRBV20-1,TRBJ1-3
CASSSGQLPYGYTF,TRBV28,TRBJ1-2
CASARLPTGELFF,TRBV4-1,TRBJ2-2
CASSFSGRPGTQYF,TRBV5-4,TRBJ2-3
CASSQGRGVPEQYF,TRBV4-1,TRBJ2-7
CASSYRLADNEQFF,TRBV6-5,TRBJ2-1
CASSLRQGKEEKLFF,TRBV2,TRBJ1-4
CASSYGTVGYEQYF,TRBV6-6,TRBJ2-7
CASSDQPGNSPLHF,TRBV10-1,TRBJ1-6
CASRWTGEVGELFF,TRBV27,TRBJ2-2
CASSLDQERTTEAFF,TRBV28,TRBJ1-1
CASSQEKSGRPDTQYF,TRBV4-2,TRBJ2-3
CASSLWASGSYNEQFF,TRBV7-2,TRBJ2-1
CASSLGRDYYEQYF,TRBV7-8,TRBJ2-7
CASSFTPSGRAETQYF,TRBV7-8,TRBJ2-5
CASSAGLADTQYF,TRBV4-1,TRBJ2-3
CASSYPGGSQHF,TRBV6-5,TRBJ1-5
CASRASGQGTSEQFF,TRBV6-1,TRBJ2-1
CASSTEPSSNQPQHF,TRBV6-1,TRBJ1-5
CASTSNTGNSPLHF,TRBV6-1,TRBJ1-6
CASSTGYTGELFF,TRBV6-4,TRBJ2-2
CASTDSPPYEQYF,TRBV19,TRBJ2-7
CASSKDRNMNTEAFF,TRBV11-2,TRBJ1-1
CASSLARGSTDTQYF,TRBV5-1,TRBJ2-3
CASSRREVGATEKLFF,TRBV5-6,TRBJ1-4
CASSEGPPPDEQFF,TRBV2,TRBJ2-1
CSVVNSGGGGYTF,TRBV29-1,TRBJ1-2
CASSSRTGERETQYF,TRBV9,TRBJ2-5
CASSMMSGYTF,TRBV19,TRBJ1-2
CATSRVYNEKLFF,TRBV15,TRBJ1-4
CASSLDGEQFF,TRBV7-9,TRBJ2-1
CSAEQVPNTEAFF,TRBV29-1,TRBJ1-1
CASSPPRDEQFF,TRBV7-9,TRBJ2-1
CASSLDYTGELFF,TRBV7-9,TRBJ2-2
CASSFRRSQETQYF,TRBV7-8,TRBJ2-5
CASRLVVFGDCYCEYYEQYF,TRBV12-2,TRBJ2-7
CASSFSGLVGNEQFF,TRBV19,TRBJ2-1
CASSESVMATQETQYF,TRBV6-1,TRBJ2-5
CASIGQPTYEQYF,TRBV27,NA
CASSMVFGLAVQETQYF,TRBV19,TRBJ2-5
CASSLLGAGNQPQHF,TRBV28,TRBJ1-5
CASSPGVSSEQFF,TRBV5-1,TRBJ2-1
CASSVMGYEQFF,TRBV2,TRBJ2-1
CASSGGYYGYTF,TRBV2,TRBJ1-2